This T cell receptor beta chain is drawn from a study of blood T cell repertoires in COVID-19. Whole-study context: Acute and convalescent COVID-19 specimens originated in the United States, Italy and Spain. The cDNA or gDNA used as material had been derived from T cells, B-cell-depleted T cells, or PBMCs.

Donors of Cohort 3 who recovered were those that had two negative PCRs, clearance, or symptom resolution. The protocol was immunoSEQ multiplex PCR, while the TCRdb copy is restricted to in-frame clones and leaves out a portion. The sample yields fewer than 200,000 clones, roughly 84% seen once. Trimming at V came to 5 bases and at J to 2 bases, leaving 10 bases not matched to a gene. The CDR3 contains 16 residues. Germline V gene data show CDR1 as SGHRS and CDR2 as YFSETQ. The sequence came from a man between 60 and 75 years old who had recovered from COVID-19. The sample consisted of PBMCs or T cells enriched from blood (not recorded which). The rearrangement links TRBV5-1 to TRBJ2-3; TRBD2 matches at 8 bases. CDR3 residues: CASRERLARHTDTQYF. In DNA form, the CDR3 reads TGCGCCAGCAGGGAACGACTAGCGCGCCACACAGATACGCAGTATTTT. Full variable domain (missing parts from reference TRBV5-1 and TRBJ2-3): KAGVTQTPRYLIKTRGQQVTLSCSPISGHRSVSWYQQTPGQGLQFLFEYFSETQRNKGNFPGRFSGRQFSNSRSEMNVSTLELGDSALYLCASRERLARHTDTQYFGPGTRLTVL.